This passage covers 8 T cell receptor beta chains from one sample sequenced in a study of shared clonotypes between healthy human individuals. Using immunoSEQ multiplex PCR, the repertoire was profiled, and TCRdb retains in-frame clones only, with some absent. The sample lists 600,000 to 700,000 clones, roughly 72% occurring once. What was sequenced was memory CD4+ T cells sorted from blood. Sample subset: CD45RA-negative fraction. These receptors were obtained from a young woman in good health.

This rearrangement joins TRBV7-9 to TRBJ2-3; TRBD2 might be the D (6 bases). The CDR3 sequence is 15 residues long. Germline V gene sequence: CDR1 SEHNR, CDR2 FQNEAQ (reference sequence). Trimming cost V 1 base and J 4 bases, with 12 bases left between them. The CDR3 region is CASSLGGIGADTQYF. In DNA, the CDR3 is TGTGCCAGCAGCTTAGGCGGGATAGGGGCAGATACGCAGTATTTT.

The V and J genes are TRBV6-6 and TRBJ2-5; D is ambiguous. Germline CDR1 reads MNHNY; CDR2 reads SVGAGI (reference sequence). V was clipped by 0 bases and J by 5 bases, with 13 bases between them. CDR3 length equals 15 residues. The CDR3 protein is CASSYSDHRAETQYF. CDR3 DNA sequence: TGTGCCAGCAGTTACTCGGACCATAGGGCGGAGACCCAGTACTTC.

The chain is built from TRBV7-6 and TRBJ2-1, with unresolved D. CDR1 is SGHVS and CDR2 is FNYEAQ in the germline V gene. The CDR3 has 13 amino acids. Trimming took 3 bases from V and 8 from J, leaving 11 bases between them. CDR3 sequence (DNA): TGTGCCAGCAGCTTTTTTGAGGACCATGAGCAGTTCTTC. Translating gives CASSFFEDHEQFF.

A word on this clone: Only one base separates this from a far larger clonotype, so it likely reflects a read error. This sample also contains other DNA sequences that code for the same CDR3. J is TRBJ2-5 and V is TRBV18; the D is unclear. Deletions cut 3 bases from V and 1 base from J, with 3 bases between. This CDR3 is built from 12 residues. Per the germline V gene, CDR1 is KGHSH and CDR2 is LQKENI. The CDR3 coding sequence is TGTGCCAGCTCACCCTCCCAAGAGACCCAGTACTTC. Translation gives CASSPSQETQYF.

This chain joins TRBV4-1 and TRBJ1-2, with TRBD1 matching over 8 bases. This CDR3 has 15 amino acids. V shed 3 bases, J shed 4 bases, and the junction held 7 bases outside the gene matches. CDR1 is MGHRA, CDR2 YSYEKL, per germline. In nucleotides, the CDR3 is TGCGCCAGCAGCCAGACAACGGGGACAGGCTATGGCTACACCTTC. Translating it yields CASSQTTGTGYGYTF.

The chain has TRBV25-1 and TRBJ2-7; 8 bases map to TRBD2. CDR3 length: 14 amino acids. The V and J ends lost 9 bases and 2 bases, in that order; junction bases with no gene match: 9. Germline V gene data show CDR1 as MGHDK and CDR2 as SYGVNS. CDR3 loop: CARRWCGRPYEQYF. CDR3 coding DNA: TGTGCCAGACGGTGGTGCGGGAGGCCCTACGAGCAGTACTTC.

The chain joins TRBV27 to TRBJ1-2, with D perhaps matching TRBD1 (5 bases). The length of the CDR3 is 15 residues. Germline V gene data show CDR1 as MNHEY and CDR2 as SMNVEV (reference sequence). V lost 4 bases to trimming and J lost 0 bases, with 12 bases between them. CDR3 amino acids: CASSSPYRTNYGYTF. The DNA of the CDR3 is TGTGCCAGCAGTTCCCCTTACAGGACTAACTATGGCTACACCTTC.

The CDR3 is CASQYASGRGLNTGELFF. CDR3 nucleotide sequence: TGTGCCAGCCAATATGCTAGCGGGAGGGGCTTGAACACCGGGGAGCTGTTTTTT. The V and J genes are TRBV28 and TRBJ2-2, with 12 bases matching TRBD2. V was clipped by 8 bases and J by 1 base; unmatched bases: 11. Germline lookup yields CDR1 MDHEN and CDR2 SYDVKM. The CDR3 contains 18 residues.